Presented here are 27 T cell receptor beta chains from one specimen sequenced in a study of graft-versus-host responses after intestinal transplantation. These receptors are not linked to any known antigen. The table came from immunoSEQ multiplex PCR; TCRdb's copy has only in-frame clones and leaves some out. In the table there are about 120,000 clones, 95% of which are singletons. The starting material was unstimulated CD8+ T cells sorted from spleen or lymph node cells, obtained before intestinal transplant. The receptors were gathered from a human donor who received an intestinal transplant.

The chain uses TRBV4-1 and TRBJ2-5; D is undetermined. This CDR3 spans 14 amino acids. V was cut by 0 bases and J by 4 bases, with 9 bases left in between. CDR1 and CDR2 from the germline V gene are MGHRA and YSYEKL. This CDR3 is CASSQDYPGETQYF. The CDR3 DNA reads as TGCGCCAGCAGCCAAGACTACCCTGGAGAGACCCAGTACTTC.

J is TRBJ2-1 and V is TRBV18; no definite D call. Germline V lookup: CDR1 KGHSH, CDR2 LQKENI. CDR3 size: 12 residues. V lost 2 bases, J lost 8 bases, and 7 bases lay in between. The CDR3, as DNA: TGTGCCAGCTCACCAGACGTCTATGAGCAGTTCTTC. Amino acid sequence: CASSPDVYEQFF.

The genes are TRBV10-3 and TRBJ2-1, with 7 bases identical to TRBD2. V shed 4 bases and J 2 bases; nucleotides not matched to a gene: 5. Germline lookup yields CDR1 ENHRY and CDR2 SYGVKD. This CDR3 region has 15 residues. CDR3 nucleotides: TGTGCCATCAGTGCCAGAGCGGGACCCTACAATGAGCAGTTCTTC. This encodes CAISARAGPYNEQFF.

This clone was observed a single time. The chain couples TRBV15 to TRBJ1-5, with 8 positions matching TRBD1. This CDR3 region has 15 residues. V was clipped by 3 bases and J by 8 bases; unmatched bases: 9. Germline-derived CDR1 and CDR2 are LNHNV and YYDKDF (reference sequence). The CDR3 nucleotides are TGTGCCACCAGCAGTCCCCGGGACAGGCCGGAGCCCCAGCATTTT. This codes for CATSSPRDRPEPQHF.

The CDR3 here is CASSPWTSGRASYEQYF. The CDR3 DNA reads TGTGCCAGCAGCCCTTGGACTAGCGGGAGGGCCTCCTACGAGCAGTACTTC. The chain joins TRBV11-2 to TRBJ2-7, with 15 bases matching TRBD2. The germline gives CDR1 SGHAT, CDR2 FQNNGV. This CDR3 comprises 17 residues. After removal of 5 bases from V and 0 bases from J, the junction contained 5 bases not matched to a gene.

V usage is TRBV7-9 and J usage is TRBJ2-1; no definite D call. The V end lost 6 bases, the J end lost 11 bases, and 11 bases lay between the germline ends. CDR3 length: 11 residues. From germline, CDR1 is SEHNR and CDR2 FQNEAQ (reference sequence). The CDR3 bases are TGTGCCAGCAGGATGGACCCCCAGCAGTTCTTC. Its translation is CASRMDPQQFF.

This clone was picked up one time. The chain uses TRBV27 and TRBJ2-1; no reliable D call. The length of the CDR3 is 14 residues. Germline assignment: CDR1 MNHEY and CDR2 SMNVEV (reference sequence). Trimming removed 0 bases at V and 9 bases at J, with 12 bases between. The CDR3 nucleotides read TGTGCCAGCAGTTTATCGATAGGGCAGCGTGAGCAGTTCTTC. Amino acids: CASSLSIGQREQFF.

The chain recombines TRBV4-2 with TRBJ2-1; TRBD2 aligns across 10 bases. CDR3 length: 17 amino acids. V lost 4 bases and J lost 7; bases outside the gene matches: 13. The V gene's germline CDR1 is LGHNA and CDR2 YNFKEQ. CDR3 DNA: TGTGCCAGCAGCCGCTTAACTCTAGCGGGAGAAGGGAATGAGCAGTTCTTC. This encodes CASSRLTLAGEGNEQFF.

This clone turned up a few times. The V and J genes are TRBV10-3 and TRBJ1-2; the D gene is possibly TRBD1 (6 bases). Looked up from germline, CDR1 is ENHRY and CDR2 is SYGVKD. The CDR3 length is 15 residues. With 3 bases removed from V and 4 bases from J, the gap between germline ends came to 15 bases. CDR3 region: CAISDTTGLGYGYTF. The CDR3 DNA sequence: TGTGCCATCAGTGATACAACAGGGTTGGGCTATGGCTACACCTTC.

CDR3 region: CASSFRDSNEAFF. CDR3 nucleotide sequence: TGTGCCAGCAGCTTCCGGGACAGCAATGAAGCTTTCTTT. V is TRBV11-3 and J is TRBJ1-1; the match to TRBD1 covers 7 bases. Germline CDR1 and CDR2: SGHNT and YENEEA. The CDR3 runs 13 residues. The J segment lost 7 bases and the V segment lost 3 bases, leaving 5 bases of the junction unmatched.

CDR3 coding DNA: TGTGCCAGCAGCGTAGCTCCGACAGGGTTAGAAGGCTACACCTTC. It yields the protein CASSVAPTGLEGYTF. This chain connects TRBV9 to TRBJ1-2; 7 bases fit TRBD1. Germline trimming cut 0 bases from V and 8 bases from J; bases unmatched to any gene: 10. Germline CDR1 and CDR2: SGDLS and YYNGEE. CDR3 length equals 15 residues.

The genes are TRBV9 and TRBJ2-7; 11 bases match TRBD2. Germline V gives CDR1 SGDLS, CDR2 YYNGEE. V lost 4 bases, J lost 2 bases, and 2 bases stayed unmatched. This CDR3 has 14 amino acids. CDR3: CASSLAGGPYEQYF. The CDR3, as DNA: TGTGCCAGCAGCTTAGCGGGAGGGCCCTACGAGCAGTACTTC.

The V call is TRBV2, the J call TRBJ2-1; D is unresolved. Germline CDR1 is SNHLY and CDR2 is FYNNEI. Deletions cut 0 bases from V and 5 bases from J, with 11 bases between. The CDR3 covers 15 residues. This chain's CDR3 is CASSEAGNLNNEQFF. The CDR3 coding sequence is TGTGCCAGCAGTGAAGCGGGGAACTTAAACAATGAGCAGTTCTTC.

This clone was seen once. The chain combines TRBV6-5 with TRBJ1-1; TRBD1 might be the D (5 bases). The CDR3 loop spans 16 amino acids. Germline CDR1 MNHEY, CDR2 SVGAGI. Trimming removed 2 bases from V and 4 bases from J, with 17 bases in between. CDR3 amino acids: CASSYLPGGGSTEAFF. The CDR3 region has the DNA TGTGCCAGCAGTTACCTCCCAGGTGGGGGAAGCACTGAAGCTTTCTTT.

The chain has TRBV4-1 and TRBJ1-1; D ambiguous. The CDR3 runs to 15 residues. V lost 8 bases to trimming and J lost 6 bases, with 22 bases between them. The germline V gene has CDR1 MGHRA and CDR2 YSYEKL. DNA of the CDR3: TGCGCCAGCTCCGAAGGCCAGCCAGAAGGCGCTGAAGCTTTCTTT. Translating gives CASSEGQPEGAEAFF.

The chain employs TRBV27 and TRBJ1-1, with 10 bases identical to TRBD1. The V and J ends lost 5 bases and 5 bases, in that order; junction bases with no gene match: 5. Looked up from germline, CDR1 is MNHEY and CDR2 is SMNVEV (reference sequence). CDR3 length equals 14 residues. The CDR3 region has the DNA TGTGCCAGCAGTCTAGGGACAGGGGTTACTGAAGCTTTCTTT. Amino acids: CASSLGTGVTEAFF.

This clone has just one count. The gene calls are TRBV7-6 and TRBJ2-7; TRBD1 agrees at 9 bases. Germline CDR1 and CDR2: SGHVS and FNYEAQ. Germline trimming cut 3 bases from V and 2 bases from J; bases unmatched to any gene: 8. The CDR3 is made up of 16 amino acids. This CDR3 is CASSFGPGQGTYEQYF. In DNA, the CDR3 is TGTGCCAGCAGCTTCGGCCCGGGACAGGGAACCTACGAGCAGTACTTC.

The gene calls are TRBV27 and TRBJ2-1; D possibly corresponds to TRBD2 (6 bases). The CDR3 loop spans 16 amino acids. Trimming stripped 5 bases from V and 5 bases from J, with 19 bases between. From germline, CDR1 is MNHEY and CDR2 SMNVEV (reference sequence). The DNA for the CDR3 is TGTGCCAGCAGTCCCCTAACCGGGAGTGTTCACAATGAGCAGTTCTTC. Protein: CASSPLTGSVHNEQFF.

The chain couples TRBV28 to TRBJ1-5; D might be TRBD1 (5 bases). Germline CDR1 MDHEN, CDR2 SYDVKM. Trimming took off 8 bases at V and 4 bases at J, with 15 bases between the two ends. The CDR3 is made up of 14 amino acids. The CDR3 reads CASLGEGSNQPQHF. CDR3 in DNA: TGTGCCAGCTTGGGGGAGGGGTCAAATCAGCCCCAGCATTTT.

The CDR3 reads CAWTDSGSIYEQFF. The CDR3 coding sequence is TGTGCCTGGACTGATAGCGGGAGTATCTATGAGCAGTTCTTC. The chain has TRBV30 and TRBJ2-1, with 9 bases that match TRBD2. V shed 4 bases and J 8 bases; nucleotides not matched to a gene: 9. Germline CDR1 GTSNPN, CDR2 SVGIG (reference sequence). The CDR3 is 14 amino acids.

The rearrangement links TRBV7-2 to TRBJ2-7; D gene uncertain. This CDR3 region has 17 residues. Per the germline V gene, CDR1 is SGHTA and CDR2 is FQGNSA. Trimming left V 1 base short and J 2 bases short, with 18 bases between. DNA of the CDR3: TGTGCCAGCAGCTTAGATCCGACTGGGTCCTGGGCCTACGAGCAGTACTTC. Its protein is CASSLDPTGSWAYEQYF.

The chain links TRBV29-1 to TRBJ2-1, with 8 bases that match TRBD1. From germline, CDR1 is SQVTM and CDR2 ANQGSEA. V lost 0 bases, J lost 3 bases, and 7 bases stayed unmatched. The CDR3 has 16 amino acids. CDR3: CSVEDPDRGYYNEQFF. The CDR3 region has the DNA TGCAGCGTTGAAGACCCAGACAGGGGTTACTACAATGAGCAGTTCTTC.

V is TRBV5-6 and J is TRBJ1-2; 7 nucleotides match TRBD1. Germline V gives CDR1 SGHDT, CDR2 YYEEEE. Trimming at V came to 3 bases and at J to 4 bases, leaving 12 bases not matched to a gene. The CDR3 is made up of 16 amino acids. CDR3 DNA sequence: TGTGCCAGCAGCTCCCAACTGACACCAGGGGGCTATGGCTACACCTTC. Translating gives CASSSQLTPGGYGYTF.

The CDR3, as DNA: TGTGCCAGCAGTGAATCGGAGGCCTACGAGCAGTACTTC. This gives the protein CASSESEAYEQYF. The chain is built from TRBV6-4 and TRBJ2-7; TRBD2 is a possible D gene (5 bases). V lost 3 bases to trimming and J lost 2 bases, with 8 bases between them. The CDR3 spans 13 residues. CDR1 and CDR2 (germline): MRHNA, SNTAGT.

V usage is TRBV5-5 and J usage is TRBJ1-1; no reliable D call. CDR1 is SGHKS, CDR2 YYEKEE, per germline (reference sequence). Trimming took 0 bases from V and 0 from J, leaving 9 bases between them. This CDR3 contains 15 residues. CDR3 in DNA: TGTGCCAGCAGCTTGGGCGCAGCTGTGAACACTGAAGCTTTCTTT. It translates to CASSLGAAVNTEAFF.

This sequence joins TRBV27 and TRBJ2-3; 7 positions agree with TRBD2. The V segment lost 3 bases and the J segment 4 bases; nucleotides outside the gene matches: 10. CDR3 length: 16 residues. CDR1 and CDR2 from the germline V gene are MNHEY and SMNVEV (reference sequence). The CDR3 loop is CASSLVAGGRSDTQYF. The CDR3 region has the DNA TGTGCCAGCAGTTTGGTTGCTGGCGGGAGATCAGATACGCAGTATTTT.

The rearrangement uses TRBV29-1 and TRBJ2-1; D unresolved. CDR3 length: 11 amino acids. The V end lost 6 bases, the J end lost 9 bases, and 12 bases lay between the germline ends. The germline gives CDR1 SQVTM, CDR2 ANQGSEA. The CDR3 bases are TGCAGCGTGAAGGAAATCGGTGAGCAGTTCTTC. Encoded protein: CSVKEIGEQFF.